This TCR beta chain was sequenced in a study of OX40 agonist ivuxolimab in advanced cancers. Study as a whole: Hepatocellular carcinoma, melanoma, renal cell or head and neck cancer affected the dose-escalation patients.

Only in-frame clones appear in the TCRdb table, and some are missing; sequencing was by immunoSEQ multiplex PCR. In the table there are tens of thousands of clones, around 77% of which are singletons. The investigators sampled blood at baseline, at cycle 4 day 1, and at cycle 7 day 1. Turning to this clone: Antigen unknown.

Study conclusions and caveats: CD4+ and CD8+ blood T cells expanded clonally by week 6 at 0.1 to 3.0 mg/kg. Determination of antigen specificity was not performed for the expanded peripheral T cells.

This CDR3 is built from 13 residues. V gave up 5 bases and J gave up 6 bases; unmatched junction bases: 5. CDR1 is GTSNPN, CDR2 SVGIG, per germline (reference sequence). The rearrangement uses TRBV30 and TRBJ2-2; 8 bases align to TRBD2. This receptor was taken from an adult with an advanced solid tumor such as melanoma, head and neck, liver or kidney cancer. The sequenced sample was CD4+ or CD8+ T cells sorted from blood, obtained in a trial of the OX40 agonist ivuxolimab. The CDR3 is CAWESGGPGELFF. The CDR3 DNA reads TGTGCCTGGGAATCGGGGGGGCCCGGGGAGCTGTTTTTT.